A single sample gave rise to the 30 T cell receptor beta chains below, sequenced in a study of cytomegalovirus exposure and HLA in healthy donors. Primers for the PCR totalled 60 Vbeta and 13 Jbeta. Profiling relied on immunoSEQ multiplex PCR, and the TCRdb table lists in-frame clones only, not all of them. This table has 120,000 to 150,000 clones, roughly 80% appearing once. Sequencing was carried out using PBMCs. The receptors come from a woman aged 40 to 50 in good health and CMV-seropositive.

J is TRBJ1-1 and V is TRBV5-1; D remains ambiguous. Deletions cut 0 bases from V and 8 bases from J, with 11 bases between. Germline V CDR1 and CDR2: SGHRS, YFSETQ. The CDR3 covers 13 residues. The CDR3 sequence: CASSLELLGEAFF. The CDR3 DNA sequence: TGCGCCAGCAGCTTGGAACTACTCGGGGAAGCTTTCTTT.

The chain uses TRBV29-1 and TRBJ1-4; no firm D call. Germline V CDR1 and CDR2: SQVTM, ANQGSEA. V shed 7 bases and J shed 6 bases, with 15 bases lying between them. This CDR3 is 13 amino acids long. For the CDR3, the DNA is TGCAGCGCCGCGGGCACTGATTATGAAAAACTGTTTTTT. Protein: CSAAGTDYEKLFF.

The chain links TRBV2 to TRBJ1-2, with 8 bases matching TRBD1. V dropped 4 bases and J dropped 8; count of bases not matched to a gene: 9. The CDR3 loop spans 14 amino acids. Germline-derived CDR1 and CDR2 are SNHLY and FYNNEI. In DNA, the CDR3 is TGTGCCAGCAGTGTAGCGGCAGGGGGCAAGGGCTACACCTTC. This encodes CASSVAAGGKGYTF.

This chain uses TRBV28 with TRBJ1-1, with D possibly being TRBD1 (5 bases). Germline V CDR1 and CDR2: MDHEN, SYDVKM. The CDR3 has 16 amino acids. V was shortened by 7 bases and J by 4 bases, with 22 bases between the two germline ends. The CDR3 sequence is CASTPSLGGRSTEAFF. The CDR3 nucleotides are TGTGCCAGCACCCCAAGTCTCGGGGGAAGGAGCACTGAAGCTTTCTTT.

Here the CDR3 DNA reads TGTGCCAGCAGTCTGGACTTGAAAGAGACCCAGTACTTC. Its protein product is CASSLDLKETQYF. V usage is TRBV25-1 and J usage is TRBJ2-5, with D perhaps matching TRBD2 (5 bases). CDR1 MGHDK and CDR2 SYGVNS come from the germline V gene. The ends were cut back, 5 bases at V and 3 bases at J, with 10 bases in the middle. The CDR3 is 13 residues long.

The genes are TRBV6-6 and TRBJ1-6, with D perhaps matching TRBD1 (6 bases). The germline CDR1 and CDR2 sequences are MNHNY and SVGAGI (reference sequence). The V gene lost 2 bases and the J gene lost 11 bases, with 16 bases spanning the gap. This CDR3 has 15 residues. The CDR3 reads CASSYPGHVIPPLHF. Here the CDR3 DNA reads TGTGCCAGCAGTTACCCGGGACATGTCATCCCACCCCTCCACTTT.

The rearrangement joins TRBV10-1 to TRBJ1-2; TRBD1 might be the D (6 bases). Trimming removed 11 bases from V and 6 bases from J, with 16 bases in between. Germline V gene data show CDR1 as WNHNN and CDR2 as SYGVQD (reference sequence). The CDR3 consists of 12 residues. CDR3 in amino acids: CAFLQGWDGYTF. The DNA of the CDR3 is TGCGCCTTCCTACAGGGCTGGGATGGCTACACCTTC.

The chain couples TRBV5-1 to TRBJ2-1; TRBD2 matches at 14 bases. This CDR3 has 17 amino acids. V shed 0 bases, J shed 7 bases, and the junction held 6 bases outside the gene matches. Germline CDR1 SGHRS, CDR2 YFSETQ. This CDR3 is CASSLGGTSGGTNEQFF. For the CDR3, the DNA is TGCGCCAGCAGCTTGGGTGGGACTAGCGGGGGTACGAATGAGCAGTTCTTC.

V gene TRBV4-1 combines with J gene TRBJ2-5, with D uncertain. CDR3 length: 15 residues. The germline gives CDR1 MGHRA, CDR2 YSYEKL. Trimming removed 1 base at V and 5 bases at J, with 14 bases between. The CDR3 loop reads CASSQGGVFSETQYF. The CDR3 bases are TGCGCCAGCAGCCAAGGCGGCGTATTCAGTGAGACCCAGTACTTC.

The chain carries TRBV6-1 and TRBJ1-2, with D perhaps matching TRBD1 (6 bases). The V and J ends lost 4 bases and 1 base respectively, with 13 bases between them. Germline V gene sequence: CDR1 MNHNS, CDR2 SASEGT. This CDR3 spans 15 amino acids. CDR3 loop: CASSGTGIGNYGYTF. The CDR3 DNA follows: TGTGCCAGCAGTGGAACAGGGATCGGTAACTATGGCTACACCTTC.

The rearrangement uses TRBV6-5 and TRBJ1-1, with D perhaps TRBD1 (5 bases). CDR3 size: 14 residues. CDR1 and CDR2 from the germline V gene are MNHEY and SVGAGI. Trimming cost V 3 bases and J 5 bases, with 13 bases left between them. CDR3 nucleotide sequence: TGTGCCAGCAGTTATTGGGGGGACCAAACTGAAGCTTTCTTT. It codes for CASSYWGDQTEAFF.

The chain employs TRBV11-2 and TRBJ2-7, with a weak D call TRBD2 (6 bases). V was trimmed by 5 bases and J by 3 bases, leaving 14 bases between them. Per germline, CDR1 SGHAT and CDR2 FQNNGV. The CDR3 runs 14 residues. CDR3 in amino acids: CASSPAPSDYEQYF. CDR3 in DNA: TGTGCCAGCAGCCCGGCCCCTAGCGACTACGAGCAGTACTTC.

This clone showed up just a few times. The chain uses TRBV23-1 and TRBJ2-7, with TRBD2 identical over 8 bases. TRBV23-1 is recorded as an ORF, its role being uncertain. The CDR3 extends over 14 amino acids. The ends lost 4 bases at V and 6 bases at J; junction bases unmatched: 8. CDR3: CASSRLTSAFEQYF. Here the CDR3 DNA reads TGCGCCAGCAGTCGCCTGACTAGCGCCTTCGAGCAGTACTTC.

A single count supports this clone. The chain combines TRBV27 with TRBJ1-3; maybe TRBD1 (5 bases). CDR1 is MNHEY, CDR2 SMNVEV, per germline (reference sequence). CDR3 length: 15 residues. The V gene lost 6 bases and the J gene lost 3 bases, with 15 bases spanning the gap. In nucleotides, the CDR3 is TGTGCCAGCAGGAGTCTACAGGCGATTGGAAACACCATATATTTT. This encodes CASRSLQAIGNTIYF.

The V gene is TRBV6-5, the J gene TRBJ2-7; 9 bases are a match to TRBD1. This CDR3 is built from 14 residues. Trimming took 5 bases from V and 5 from J; bases not matched to a gene: 7. The germline V gene encodes CDR1 MNHEY and CDR2 SVGAGI. The CDR3 loop reads CASSATGGSHEQYF. The CDR3 nucleotides are TGTGCCAGCAGTGCCACAGGGGGCAGCCACGAGCAGTACTTC.

The rearrangement uses TRBV5-1 and TRBJ2-7; TRBD1 matches 8 bases. Germline V lookup: CDR1 SGHRS, CDR2 YFSETQ. The CDR3 has 13 residues. Trimming at V came to 2 bases and at J to 6 bases, leaving 4 bases not matched to a gene. DNA for the CDR3: TGCGCCAGCAGCTTAGGACAGGGATCCGAGCAGTACTTC. Translation gives CASSLGQGSEQYF.

V usage is TRBV5-1 and J usage is TRBJ2-7, with 7 bases fitting TRBD1. Germline V lookup: CDR1 SGHRS, CDR2 YFSETQ. Trimming took 2 bases from V and 7 from J; bases not matched to a gene: 6. This CDR3 comprises 13 residues. The CDR3, as DNA: TGCGCCAGCAGCTTCCAACAGGGGCGGGAGCAGTACTTC. Translation gives CASSFQQGREQYF.

The chain carries TRBV6-1 and TRBJ2-7; D possibly corresponds to TRBD1 (5 bases). With 6 bases removed from V and 3 bases from J, the gap between germline ends came to 18 bases. CDR3 length: 15 residues. Germline CDR1 and CDR2: MNHNS and SASEGT. CDR3 region: CASSPNKGQRYEQYF. The CDR3 DNA reads as TGTGCCAGCAGCCCCAATAAAGGACAACGCTACGAGCAGTACTTC.

J is TRBJ1-3 and V is TRBV5-1; D unresolved. The CDR3 has 15 residues. V dropped 0 bases and J dropped 0 bases, with 7 bases sitting between them. In germline, CDR1 is SGHRS, CDR2 YFSETQ. This CDR3 reads CASSLGTDSGNTIYF. The CDR3 coding sequence is TGCGCCAGCAGCTTGGGTACAGACTCTGGAAACACCATATATTTT.

J is TRBJ1-1 and V is TRBV25-1; D perhaps matches TRBD1 (6 bases). Germline CDR1 MGHDK, CDR2 SYGVNS. The germline V and J ends were trimmed by 4 bases and 4 bases, with 22 bases remaining between them. CDR3 size: 17 residues. The CDR3 DNA reads as TGTGCCAGCAGTGTTTTAGGACGGGCTGAAGGGGGCACTGAAGCTTTCTTT. This codes for CASSVLGRAEGGTEAFF.

This chain connects TRBV7-2 to TRBJ2-5; tentatively, D is TRBD2 (5 bases). Trimming removed 1 base from V and 5 bases from J, with 11 bases in between. Germline CDR1 is SGHTA and CDR2 is FQGNSA. The CDR3 spans 14 residues. CDR3 sequence (DNA): TGTGCCAGCAGCTTAGGTCCTAGCTCCGAGACCCAGTACTTC. Encoded protein: CASSLGPSSETQYF.

The chain links TRBV6-5 to TRBJ1-1, with D unresolved. V lost 4 bases to trimming and J lost 1 base, with 10 bases between them. Per the germline V gene, CDR1 is MNHEY and CDR2 is SVGAGI. CDR3 length equals 14 residues. The CDR3 sequence: CASSLRRGNTEAFF. CDR3 in DNA: TGTGCCAGCAGTTTGAGACGGGGGAACACTGAAGCTTTCTTT.

The chain employs TRBV29-1 and TRBJ2-7; 12 nucleotides line up with TRBD1. V shed 0 bases, J shed 7 bases, and the junction held 7 bases outside the gene matches. This CDR3 region has 15 residues. Per the germline V gene, CDR1 is SQVTM and CDR2 is ANQGSEA. CDR3 sequence reads: CSVEDQGQGAREQYF. The CDR3 DNA follows: TGCAGCGTTGAAGATCAGGGACAGGGGGCGCGTGAGCAGTACTTC.

The rearrangement links TRBV5-6 to TRBJ1-2, with unresolved D. The V gene lost 4 bases and the J gene lost 1 base, with 17 bases spanning the gap. Germline lookup yields CDR1 SGHDT and CDR2 YYEEEE. CDR3 size: 16 residues. The CDR3 spells CASSPSVRTVNYGYTF. As DNA, the CDR3 is TGTGCCAGCAGCCCCTCAGTCCGGACTGTTAACTATGGCTACACCTTC.

The CDR3 loop reads CASSLSGPGQRYF. The CDR3 DNA reads as TGTGCCAGCAGTTTATCTGGGCCGGGACAGAGGTACTTC. This chain joins TRBV27 and TRBJ2-7, with TRBD1 identical over 7 bases. Germline values: CDR1 MNHEY, CDR2 SMNVEV (reference sequence). The J segment lost 12 bases and the V segment lost 0 bases, leaving 8 bases of the junction unmatched. This CDR3 region has 13 residues.

The chain combines TRBV19 with TRBJ2-3; D perhaps matches TRBD1 (6 bases). The ends were cut back, 3 bases at V and 6 bases at J, with 16 bases in the middle. This CDR3 has 15 residues. From germline, CDR1 is LNHDA and CDR2 SQIVND (reference sequence). The chain's CDR3 is CASSITGPKSDTQYF. The CDR3 DNA reads as TGTGCCAGTAGTATTACAGGGCCTAAATCGGATACGCAGTATTTT.

The chain links TRBV6-1 to TRBJ1-3, with 8 nucleotides matching TRBD1. The CDR3 runs 13 residues. The V segment lost 7 bases and the J segment 2 bases; nucleotides outside the gene matches: 1. Germline V gene lookup returns CDR1 MNHNS and CDR2 SASEGT. The CDR3 here is CASMTGAGNTIYF. CDR3 DNA: TGTGCCAGCATGACAGGGGCTGGAAACACCATATATTTT.

The chain recombines TRBV7-8 with TRBJ1-6; TRBD1 matches 9 bases. CDR3 size: 17 residues. J gave up 9 bases and V 6 bases, and 15 bases lay outside the gene matches. The germline CDR1 and CDR2 sequences are SGHVS and FQNEAQ. The CDR3 region has the DNA TGTGCCAGCAGGGGAGAGGGGACAGGGTCTTCAGGTTCACCCCTCCACTTT. Amino acid sequence: CASRGEGTGSSGSPLHF.

The chain recombines TRBV7-9 with TRBJ2-2; D unclear. V lost 3 bases to trimming and J lost 7 bases, with 9 bases between them. Germline V gene data show CDR1 as SEHNR and CDR2 as FQNEAQ (reference sequence). This CDR3 contains 13 residues. In DNA, the CDR3 is TGTGCCAGCAGCTTTTTCAAGAGCGGGGAGCTGTTTTTT. Its protein is CASSFFKSGELFF. Using reference TRBV7-9 and TRBJ2-2 for the parts outside the CDR3, the full variable domain is DTGVSQNPRHKITKRGQNVTFRCDPISEHNRLYWYRQTLGQGPEFLTYFQNEAQLEKSRLLSDRFSAERPKGSFSTLEIQRTEQGDSAMYLCASSFFKSGELFFGEGSRLTVL.

The V and J genes are TRBV6-5 and TRBJ2-1, with 9 bases lining up with TRBD2. Unmatched junction bases numbered 7, after V lost 7 bases and J lost 3 bases. Germline V gene data show CDR1 as MNHEY and CDR2 as SVGAGI. The CDR3 covers 15 residues. The CDR3 DNA reads TGTGCCAGCAAAAGGGATAGCGGGGGCTACAATGAGCAGTTCTTC. It codes for CASKRDSGGYNEQFF.